This entry lists 7 T cell receptor beta chains sequenced from one sample in a study of control samples from healthy donors and cancer patients. The assay was immunoSEQ multiplex PCR, and TCRdb's table has in-frame clones only and misses some. Of more than 70,000 clones listed, roughly nine tenths are singletons. The specimen was PBMCs. The receptor set was obtained from a man between 60 and 75 years old with lung cancer.

The rearrangement joins TRBV7-9 to TRBJ2-3; unclear D gene. V lost 4 bases and J lost 2, with 16 bases in between. This CDR3 comprises 16 residues. CDR1 and CDR2 from the germline V gene are SEHNR and FQNEAQ (reference sequence). DNA of the CDR3: TGTGCCAGCAGCTCACGGGCGGCTATCCTCACAGATACGCAGTATTTT. Translating it yields CASSSRAAILTDTQYF.

A single count supports this clone. This chain uses TRBV7-3 with TRBJ2-1, with 11 bases identical to TRBD2. The CDR3 covers 15 residues. Looked up from germline, CDR1 is SGHTA and CDR2 is FQGTGA. Unmatched junction bases numbered 9, after V lost 4 bases and J lost 10 bases. The DNA of the CDR3 is TGTGCCAGCAGCTCTTCTAGCGGGGGGCGGAGGGAGCAGTTCTTC. As protein: CASSSSSGGRREQFF. Together with reference TRBV7-3 and TRBJ2-1, the CDR3 gives the full variable domain: GAGVSQTPSNKVTEKGKYVELRCDPISGHTALYWYRQSLGQGPEFLIYFQGTGAADDSGLPNDRFFAVRPEGSVSTLKIQRTERGDSAVYLCASSSSSGGRREQFFGPGTRLTVL.

The chain links TRBV3-1 (or the pseudogene TRBV3-2) to TRBJ1-1; a possible D gene is TRBD1 (6 bases). Trimming stripped 4 bases from V and 4 bases from J, with 16 bases between. CDR1 and CDR2 (germline): LGHDT, YNNKEL (reference sequence). This CDR3 comprises 15 residues. CDR3 nucleotide sequence: TGTGCCAGCAGCCCCCGAAGGGGGGGGAGCACTGAAGCTTTCTTT. Protein: CASSPRRGGSTEAFF.

The table lists this clone with a count of one. The J gene is TRBJ2-5, the V gene TRBV3-1 (or the pseudogene TRBV3-2); the D is unclear. Germline values: CDR1 LGHDT, CDR2 YNNKEL (reference sequence). The CDR3 has 17 amino acids. Trimming removed 4 bases at V and 2 bases at J, with 20 bases between. The CDR3 is CASSPGSKGTAQETQYF. CDR3 DNA: TGTGCCAGCAGCCCGGGTAGTAAGGGAACAGCGCAAGAGACCCAGTACTTC.

This clone was seen a few times. The chain carries TRBV6-5 and TRBJ1-4; D is possibly TRBD1 (5 bases). The V end lost 4 bases, the J end lost 8 bases, and 11 bases lay between the germline ends. The germline gives CDR1 MNHEY, CDR2 SVGAGI. This CDR3 comprises 13 residues. CDR3 in DNA: TGTGCCAGCAGTTTTACGACAGACGAAAAACTGTTTTTT. This translates into CASSFTTDEKLFF.

The chain combines TRBV4-1 with TRBJ2-3, with 7 nucleotides matching TRBD2. Germline values: CDR1 MGHRA, CDR2 YSYEKL. This CDR3 has 16 residues. J lost 6 bases, V lost 1 base, and 10 bases had no gene match. The CDR3 bases are TGCGCCAGCAGCCAAGTTATTAGCGGGTACGGTGATACGCAGTATTTT. Amino acid sequence: CASSQVISGYGDTQYF.

The genes are TRBV18 and TRBJ1-1, with D tentatively TRBD1 (5 bases). CDR3 length equals 13 residues. Deletions cut 5 bases from V and 5 bases from J, with 12 bases between. The germline gives CDR1 KGHSH, CDR2 LQKENI. The CDR3 reads CASSSGLRTEAFF. CDR3 bases: TGTGCCAGCTCATCGGGGCTGAGGACTGAAGCTTTCTTT. Based on the CDR3 plus reference TRBV18 and TRBJ1-1, the full variable domain is NAGVMQNPRHLVRRRGQEARLRCSPMKGHSHVYWYRQLPEEGLKFMVYLQKENIIDESGMPKERFSAEFPKEGPSILRIQQVVRGDSAAYFCASSSGLRTEAFFGQGTRLTVV.